The clone carrying this T cell receptor (beta chain) was detected a few times. Repertoires were generated with immunoSEQ multiplex PCR, while TCRdb's copy carries only in-frame clones and drops some. The sample carries around 230,000 clones, 83% recorded once. The record originates from a study of blood T cell repertoires in COVID-19. This CDR3 has 16 residues. V was clipped by 4 bases and J by 1 base, with 18 bases between them. Germline V gene lookup returns CDR1 SGHNT and CDR2 YYREEE (reference sequence). What was sequenced was peripheral blood. The receptor was derived from a woman aged 65 to 85 with active or convalescent COVID-19. The rearrangement uses TRBV5-4 and TRBJ2-7, with TRBD1 as a possible D gene (5 bases). The CDR3 DNA is TGTGCCAGCAGCCCCTCCGCGGTTACAGGATCCTACGAGCAGTACTTC. Its protein is CASSPSAVTGSYEQYF.